A selection of T cell receptor beta chains follows, all from one sample in a study of blood T cell repertoires in COVID-19. Sequencing used immunoSEQ multiplex PCR; TCRdb keeps in-frame clones, though not all of them. The sample has about 190,000 clones; around 78% are singletons. Sequenced material: peripheral blood. These receptors were collected from a woman at least 80 years old with active or convalescent COVID-19. CDR3s include the opening cysteine and the closing phenylalanine or tryptophan. The size entry is marked missing in some rows and otherwise reads once, few, many or a size class.

>TRBJ1-2|.|TRBV6-5
CASTAGQAHGYTF
>TRBJ1-2|.|TRBV5-6
CASSLKPTGFTVGYTF
>TRBJ2-5|.|TRBV18
CASSPAGETQYF
>TRBJ2-2|.|TRBV10-3
CAISEAVYGELFF
>TRBJ1-5|.|TRBV4-3
CASSQEWAVNQPQHF
>TRBJ1-6|.|TRBV13
CASSVTGSSYNSPLHF
>TRBJ2-1|once|TRBV27
CASSFGLAGGHEQFF
>TRBJ1-1|once|TRBV10-3
CAIRDLTGNTEAFF
>TRBJ2-1|.|TRBV5-8
CASTALRLANSYNEQFF
>TRBJ2-1|few|TRBV18
CASSPPQVGNYNEQFF
>TRBJ2-1|.|TRBV6-5
CASSPGDNYNEQFF
>TRBJ1-1|.|TRBV5-6
CASSFGVSGVNTEAFF
>TRBJ1-5|.|TRBV28
CASQGPGNQPQHF
>TRBJ2-1|.|TRBV9
CASSAWTGINEQFF
>TRBJ2-4|.|TRBV7-9
CASSLGIVKNIQYF
>TRBJ1-1|.|TRBV18
CASSPGQGANTEAFF
>TRBJ1-6|.|TRBV2
CASSYREDNSPLHF
>TRBJ2-1|.|TRBV5-6
CASSRQGQGYNEQFF
>TRBJ2-5|.|TRBV19
CASSELAGESQETQYF
>TRBJ1-4|once|TRBV29-1
CSVARQGGEKLFF
>TRBJ2-7|.|TRBV6-6
CASSRREYEQYF
>TRBJ1-2|.|TRBV24-1
CATSPGQIYYGYTF
>TRBJ1-2|.|TRBV5-1
CASSAGQNHGYTF
>TRBJ2-5|.|TRBV27
CASRRLAGDQETQYF
>TRBJ2-7|.|TRBV6-5
CASSHGGYEQYF
>TRBJ1-5|.|TRBV19
CASRGGDRQPQHF
>TRBJ1-1|.|TRBV7-9
CASSLSTGNTEAFF
>TRBJ2-3|.|TRBV30
CAWAEGGTDTQYF
>TRBJ1-1|.|TRBV3-1/TRBV3-2
CASSRLGGTEAFF
>TRBJ2-3|.|TRBV5-1
CASSPTGGAELFSQYF
>TRBJ1-6|.|TRBV28
CASSLSGENSPLHF
>TRBJ2-7|few|TRBV5-1
CASSSTPDRIEQYF
>TRBJ2-7|once|TRBV7-9
CASSLEWAGTNEQYF
>TRBJ1-1|.|TRBV27
CASSLFPIRQGRGAFF
>TRBJ2-5|.|TRBV5-1
CASSLLSGGFQTQYF
>TRBJ1-2|.|TRBV27
CASSPSTGGYTF
>TRBJ2-1|.|TRBV2
CASRPGLAGGMGEQFF
>TRBJ2-7|.|TRBV12-3/TRBV12-4
CASSFGGAYEQYF
>TRBJ2-5|.|TRBV2
CASRVDRSETQYF
>TRBJ1-1|.|TRBV11-2
CASSDSRDRGLEAFF
>TRBJ2-3|once|TRBV5-1
CASRPSTGPRVDTQYF
>TRBJ1-2|.|TRBV9
CASSASGANYGYTF
>TRBJ1-6|.|TRBV9
CASSVGQGVANSPLHF
>TRBJ1-5|.|TRBV9
CASSPGNQPQHF
>TRBJ2-7|.|TRBV11-2
CASSSTGGWSRYF
>TRBJ1-1|.|TRBV12-3/TRBV12-4
CASRKLEYTEAFF
>TRBJ1-1|.|TRBV4-2
CASSARDRGNTEAFF
>TRBJ1-2|few|TRBV5-6
CASSERTGDRYGYTF
>TRBJ2-3|.|TRBV30
CAWGPGVDTQYF
>TRBJ2-3|.|TRBV27
CASSPGTRLTDTQYF
>TRBJ1-1|.|TRBV19
CASRPGRGNTEAFF
>TRBJ2-7|.|TRBV10-3
CAISGTGITYEQYF
>TRBJ2-3|.|TRBV5-1
CASSLEAGGADTQYF
>TRBJ2-7|.|TRBV9
CASSVRDSEQYF
>TRBJ1-1|.|TRBV20-1
CSASVQGGTEAFF
>TRBJ2-3|once|TRBV5-1
CASSLAQDTQYF
>TRBJ2-1|.|TRBV24-1
CAISDPAVRGVYEQFF
>TRBJ1-1|once|TRBV18
CASSGGRKNTEAFF